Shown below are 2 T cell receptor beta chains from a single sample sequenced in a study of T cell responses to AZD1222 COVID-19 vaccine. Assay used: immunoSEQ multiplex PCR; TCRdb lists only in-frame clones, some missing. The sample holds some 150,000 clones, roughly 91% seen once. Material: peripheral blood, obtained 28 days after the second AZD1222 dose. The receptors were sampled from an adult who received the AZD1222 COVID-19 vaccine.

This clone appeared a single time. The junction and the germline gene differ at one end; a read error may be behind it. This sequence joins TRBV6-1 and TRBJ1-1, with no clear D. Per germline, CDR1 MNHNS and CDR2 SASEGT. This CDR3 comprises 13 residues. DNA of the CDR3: TGTGCCAGCAGAGAAGAGTTGAACACTGAAGCTTTCTTT. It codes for CASREELNTEAFF.

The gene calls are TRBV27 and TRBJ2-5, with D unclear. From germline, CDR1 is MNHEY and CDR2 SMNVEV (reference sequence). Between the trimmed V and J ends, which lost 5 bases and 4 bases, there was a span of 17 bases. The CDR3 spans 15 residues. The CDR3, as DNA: TGTGCCAGCAGTCCTACGGGTCACTCGGGAGAGACCCAGTACTTC. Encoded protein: CASSPTGHSGETQYF.